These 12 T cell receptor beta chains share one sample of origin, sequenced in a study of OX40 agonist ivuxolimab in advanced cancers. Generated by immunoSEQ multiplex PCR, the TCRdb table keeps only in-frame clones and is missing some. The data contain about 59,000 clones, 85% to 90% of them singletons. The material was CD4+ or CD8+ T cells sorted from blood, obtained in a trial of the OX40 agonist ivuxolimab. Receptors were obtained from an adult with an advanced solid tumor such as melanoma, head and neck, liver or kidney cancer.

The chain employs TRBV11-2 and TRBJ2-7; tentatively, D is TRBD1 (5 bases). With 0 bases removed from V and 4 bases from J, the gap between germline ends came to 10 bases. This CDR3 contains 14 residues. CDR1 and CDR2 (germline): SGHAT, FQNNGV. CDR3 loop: CASSLDRVNYEQYF. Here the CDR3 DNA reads TGTGCCAGCAGCTTAGACAGGGTTAATTACGAGCAGTACTTC.

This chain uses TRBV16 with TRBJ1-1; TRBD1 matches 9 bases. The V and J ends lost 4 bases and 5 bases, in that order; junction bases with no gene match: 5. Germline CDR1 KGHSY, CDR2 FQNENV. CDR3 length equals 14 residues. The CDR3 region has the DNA TGTGCCAGCAGCCCCTGGACAGGGGTTACTGAAGCTTTCTTT. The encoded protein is CASSPWTGVTEAFF. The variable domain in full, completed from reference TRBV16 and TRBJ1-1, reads GEEVAQTPKHLVRGEGQKAKLYCAPIKGHSYVFWYQQVLKNEFKFLISFQNENVFDETGMPKERFSAKCLPNSPCSLEIQATKLEDSAVYFCASSPWTGVTEAFFGQGTRLTVV.

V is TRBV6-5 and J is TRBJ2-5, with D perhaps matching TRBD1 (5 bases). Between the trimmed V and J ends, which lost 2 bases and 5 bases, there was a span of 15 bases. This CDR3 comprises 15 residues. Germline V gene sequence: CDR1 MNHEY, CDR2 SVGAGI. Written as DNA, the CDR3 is TGTGCCAGCAGTTACGCCTTTGGGGCTGCGGAGACCCAGTACTTC. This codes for CASSYAFGAAETQYF.

DNA of the CDR3: TGTGCCAGCAGTGAAAGTCAGGGGCCCTACGAGCAGTACTTC. It is translated as CASSESQGPYEQYF. The chain employs TRBV2 and TRBJ2-7, with D maybe TRBD1 (6 bases). This CDR3 region has 14 residues. V dropped 2 bases and J dropped 2 bases, with 10 bases sitting between them. Germline CDR1 reads SNHLY; CDR2 reads FYNNEI. Variable domain in full (rest from reference TRBV2 and TRBJ2-7): EPEVTQTPSHQVTQMGQEVILRCVPISNHLYFYWYRQILGQKVEFLVSFYNNEISEKSEIFDDQFSVERPDGSNFTLKIRSTKLEDSAMYFCASSESQGPYEQYFGPGTRLTVT.

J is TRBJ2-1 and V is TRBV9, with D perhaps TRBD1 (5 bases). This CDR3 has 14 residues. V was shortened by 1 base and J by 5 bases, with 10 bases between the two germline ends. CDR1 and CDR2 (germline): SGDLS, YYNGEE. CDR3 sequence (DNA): TGTGCCAGCAGCGTATCTGGCAGGGACAATGAGCAGTTCTTC. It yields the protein CASSVSGRDNEQFF.

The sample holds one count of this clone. The CDR3 here is CSGLDFTDTQYF. CDR3 sequence (DNA): TGCAGCGGACTAGACTTCACAGATACGCAGTATTTT. V gene TRBV29-1 combines with J gene TRBJ2-3; tentatively, D is TRBD2 (6 bases). Germline CDR1 SQVTM, CDR2 ANQGSEA. The CDR3 is 12 amino acids. Trimming removed 7 bases at V and 2 bases at J, with 10 bases between.

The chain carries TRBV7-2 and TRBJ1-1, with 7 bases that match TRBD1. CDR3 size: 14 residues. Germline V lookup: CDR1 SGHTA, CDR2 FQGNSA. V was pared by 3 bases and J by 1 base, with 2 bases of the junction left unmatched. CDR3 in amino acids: CASSFGTANTEAFF. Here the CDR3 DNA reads TGTGCCAGCAGCTTCGGGACAGCGAACACTGAAGCTTTCTTT.

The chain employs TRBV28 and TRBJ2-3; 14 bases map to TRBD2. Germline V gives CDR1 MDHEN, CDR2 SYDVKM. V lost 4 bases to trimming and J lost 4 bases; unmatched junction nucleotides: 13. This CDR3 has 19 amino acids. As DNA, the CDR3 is TGTGCCAGCAGTTCCACGTGGGGACTAGCGGGAGCGCGGTCAGATACGCAGTATTTT. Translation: CASSSTWGLAGARSDTQYF.

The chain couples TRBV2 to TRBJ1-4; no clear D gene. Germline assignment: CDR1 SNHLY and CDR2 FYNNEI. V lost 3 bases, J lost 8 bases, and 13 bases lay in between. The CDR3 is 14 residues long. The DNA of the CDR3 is TGTGCCAGCAGTGAGGACGGTCCTGTGGAAAAACTGTTTTTT. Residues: CASSEDGPVEKLFF.

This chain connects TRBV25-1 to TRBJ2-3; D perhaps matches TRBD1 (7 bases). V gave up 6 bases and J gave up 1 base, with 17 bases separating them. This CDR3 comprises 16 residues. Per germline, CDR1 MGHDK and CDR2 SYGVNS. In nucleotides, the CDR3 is TGTGCCAGCAGACCCCCGGCGGGGACAGGCACAGATACGCAGTATTTT. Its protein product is CASRPPAGTGTDTQYF.

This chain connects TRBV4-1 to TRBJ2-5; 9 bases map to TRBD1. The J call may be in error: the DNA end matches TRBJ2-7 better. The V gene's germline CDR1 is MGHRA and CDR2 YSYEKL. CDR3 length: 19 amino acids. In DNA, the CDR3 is TGCGCCAGCAGCCAAGTTTCAGGACAGGGGTTTTTTAAGATGTACGAGCAGTACTTC. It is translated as CASSQVSGQGFFKMYEQYF.

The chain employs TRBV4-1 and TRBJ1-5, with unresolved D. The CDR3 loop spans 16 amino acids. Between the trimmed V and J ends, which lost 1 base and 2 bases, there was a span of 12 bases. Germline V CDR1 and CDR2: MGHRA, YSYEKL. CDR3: CASSQATSGGNQPQHF. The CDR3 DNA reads TGCGCCAGCAGCCAAGCGACATCGGGCGGCAATCAGCCCCAGCATTTT.